These 5 T cell receptor beta chains were sequenced from one sample in a study of OX40 agonist ivuxolimab in advanced cancers. Data came from immunoSEQ multiplex PCR; TCRdb stores just in-frame clones and leaves some out. The sample shows fewer than 90,000 clones, 75% to 90% of them seen only once. Sequenced here: CD4+ or CD8+ T cells sorted from blood, sampled in a trial of the OX40 agonist ivuxolimab. The receptor set was obtained from an adult with an advanced solid tumor such as melanoma, head and neck, liver or kidney cancer.

The V call is TRBV6-4, the J call TRBJ2-7; D remains unclear. Trimming left V 4 bases short and J 0 bases short, with 10 bases between. This CDR3 contains 14 residues. CDR1 is MRHNA and CDR2 is SNTAGT in the germline V gene. The CDR3 nucleotides read TGTGCCAGCAGTGGGGATACTGCCTCCTACGAGCAGTACTTC. The encoded protein is CASSGDTASYEQYF.

This clone was seen just once. The V call is TRBV9, the J call TRBJ1-2; 7 bases align to TRBD1. CDR3 length: 15 residues. CDR1 is SGDLS, CDR2 YYNGEE, per germline. V was clipped by 5 bases and J by 6 bases; unmatched bases: 13. This CDR3 is CASSFAGQSSHGYTF. In DNA form, the CDR3 reads TGTGCCAGCAGTTTCGCGGGACAGTCCAGTCATGGCTACACCTTC.

The gene calls are TRBV7-8 and TRBJ2-5; the match to TRBD2 covers 10 bases. V shed 4 bases, J shed 2 bases, and the junction held 13 bases outside the gene matches. The V gene's germline CDR1 is SGHVS and CDR2 FQNEAQ. The CDR3 runs to 18 residues. The CDR3 DNA is TGTGCCAGCAGCTCCACGACTAGGACTAGCGGAAGGCAAGAGACCCAGTACTTC. Amino acid sequence: CASSSTTRTSGRQETQYF.

This chain joins TRBV9 and TRBJ1-2; TRBD1 is a possible D gene (6 bases). Between the trimmed V and J ends, which lost 1 base and 8 bases, there was a span of 21 bases. This CDR3 comprises 16 residues. Germline values: CDR1 SGDLS, CDR2 YYNGEE. CDR3 DNA: TGTGCCAGCAGCGTAACTCCCGAGGGGGGCGCGGACGGCTACACCTTC. It specifies CASSVTPEGGADGYTF.

The rearrangement uses TRBV18 and TRBJ1-6; possible D gene TRBD1, 6 bases. This CDR3 comprises 13 residues. CDR1 and CDR2 (germline): KGHSH, LQKENI. Trimming stripped 2 bases from V and 7 bases from J, with 6 bases between. The CDR3 DNA reads TGTGCCAGCTCACCAGACAGGAATTCACCCCTCCACTTT. Encoded protein: CASSPDRNSPLHF.